A selection of T cell receptor beta chains follows, all from one sample in a study of blood T cell repertoires in COVID-19. Clones were sequenced by immunoSEQ multiplex PCR, and TCRdb holds only the in-frame ones, with some missing. The data hold approximately 120,000 clones, with around three quarters observed a single time. Sample: peripheral blood. Source of these receptors: a human donor in a cohort sampled during active COVID-19. The CDR3 runs from the conserved cysteine through the conserved F or W. A D gene is named only where the DNA matches it firmly. Size values are once, few and many counts, or a class for expanded clones, and some rows have none.

TRBV5-4,.,TRBJ2-2,TRBD1,TGTGCCAGCGGCCCATGGGACAGGGGAAGTGGCGGGGAGCTGTTTTTT,CASGPWDRGSGGELFF
TRBV5-1,once,TRBJ1-1,.,TGCGCCAGCAGCTTGGTGAGGGAGAACACTGAAGCTTTCTTT,CASSLVRENTEAFF
TRBV10-3,once,TRBJ2-3,TRBD1,TGTGCCATCAGTGGCGGCAGGGGGCTTGGCACAGATACGCAGTATTTT,CAISGGRGLGTDTQYF
TRBV27,.,TRBJ2-7,.,TGTGCCAGCAGCTACTCCCACGCTGGGGGGAGGACGTACGAGCAGTACTTC,CASSYSHAGGRTYEQYF
TRBV28,once,TRBJ1-5,TRBD1,TGTGCCAGCAGTTTACCTCTCGGACAGGGGGCAAAGGGGGCCCAGCATTTT,CASSLPLGQGAKGAQHF
TRBV5-1,few,TRBJ2-7,.,TGCGCCAGCAGCCCTCGAACAGGGAGGGCCACCTACGAGCAGTACTTC,CASSPRTGRATYEQYF
TRBV6-5,few,TRBJ1-6,.,TGTGCCAGCAGTAGTAACAGGGATTCACCCCTCCACTTT,CASSSNRDSPLHF
TRBV29-1,.,TRBJ2-1,TRBD2,TGCAGCGGGAGCGGGGGGGAGCACAATGAGCAGTTCTTC,CSGSGGEHNEQFF
TRBV27,.,TRBJ1-2,TRBD1,TGTGCCAGCAGTTTATCCGCCAGGGGGCTTGGCTATGGCTACACCTTC,CASSLSARGLGYGYTF
TRBV28,.,TRBJ1-2,.,TGTGCCACCTTAAAAAGTAGCGGGGACTATGGCTACACCTTC,CATLKSSGDYGYTF
TRBV5-4,.,TRBJ2-2,.,TGTGCCAGCAGCTTTCAGGGGAACACCGGGGAGCTGTTTTTT,CASSFQGNTGELFF
TRBV5-4,.,TRBJ2-7,TRBD2,TGTGCCAGCAGCTCCCTAGCGGGGGGCCACTACGAGCAGTACTTC,CASSSLAGGHYEQYF
TRBV5-6,.,TRBJ1-3,.,TGTGCCAGCAGCCCGTTTTGGGGGCAGGGCAAAAACACCATATATTTT,CASSPFWGQGKNTIYF
TRBV18,.,TRBJ1-6,TRBD1,TGTGCCAGCTCGTCGACAGGGATGGGTAATTCACCCCTCCACTTT,CASSSTGMGNSPLHF
TRBV5-6,.,TRBJ1-4,.,TGTGCCAGCAGCTTCGGATCTGAGGGGGTGTATATCTCTGAAAAACTGTTTTTT,CASSFGSEGVYISEKLFF
TRBV5-1,few,TRBJ2-7,TRBD1,TGCGCCAGCAGCAGGGGACAGGGGTCAGGGGCCACCTACGAGCAGTACTTC,CASSRGQGSGATYEQYF
TRBV7-8,.,TRBJ2-5,TRBD2,TGTGCCAGCAGCTTACAGCGGGGGTCAGTGGGGACCCAGTACTTC,CASSLQRGSVGTQYF
TRBV6-2/TRBV6-3,once,TRBJ1-5,.,TGTGCCAGCAGTTACTCGATCTTACGACAGCGTAATCAGCCCCAGCATTTT,CASSYSILRQRNQPQHF
TRBV4-2,few,TRBJ1-4,.,TGTGCCAGCAGCCATCCCAGGCATAATGAAAAACTGTTTTTT,CASSHPRHNEKLFF
TRBV6-4,once,TRBJ1-2,.,TGTGCCAGCAGTGACTCAGGCGGGGTCGGTGGCTACACCTTC,CASSDSGGVGGYTF
TRBV2,.,TRBJ1-1,.,TGTGCCAGCAGTGGGGACAAATTAATGAACACTGAAGCTTTCTTT,CASSGDKLMNTEAFF
TRBV29-1,.,TRBJ2-5,TRBD2,TGCAGCGTTCGAGAGGCTAGCGGGGGGATCCGGGGTGCGGAGACCCAGTACTTC,CSVREASGGIRGAETQYF
TRBV9,.,TRBJ2-6,.,TGTGCCAGCAGTCTCACGACAGTTCACTCTGGGGCCAACGTCCTGACTTTC,CASSLTTVHSGANVLTF
TRBV3-1/TRBV3-2,.,TRBJ2-5,.,TGTGCCAGCAGCCAAGCGGGTGCTGTTAGACAAGAGACCCAGTACTTC,CASSQAGAVRQETQYF
TRBV11-2,.,TRBJ1-1,TRBD1,TGTGCCAGCAGCTTCGCGGGACAGGGGGCGCGATGGACTGAAGCTTTCTTT,CASSFAGQGARWTEAFF
TRBV7-6,.,TRBJ2-3,TRBD2,TGTGCCAGCAGCATCCGGACTAGGATAAGCACAGATACGCAGTATTTT,CASSIRTRISTDTQYF
TRBV30,.,TRBJ1-5,.,TGTGCCTGGAGGCCGCAGCGGGAGCACAATCAGCCCCAGCATTTT,CAWRPQREHNQPQHF
TRBV28,.,TRBJ1-1,.,TGTGCCAGCACAGAGAACACTGAAGCTTTCTTT,CASTENTEAFF
TRBV10-3,.,TRBJ1-6,TRBD1,TGTGCCATCAGTGAAGGGACAGACGGTCCACCCCTCCACTTT,CAISEGTDGPPLHF
TRBV6-5,.,TRBJ2-1,TRBD1,TGTGCCAGCAGCCCGACAGGGGAATCATACAATGAGCAGTTCTTC,CASSPTGESYNEQFF
TRBV29-1,.,TRBJ2-1,TRBD1,TGCAGCGTAGGGACAGGGGAAGACTACAATGAGCAGTTCTTC,CSVGTGEDYNEQFF
TRBV9,.,TRBJ2-7,TRBD2,TGTGCCAGCAGCGTATCAGGGAGGGCTTACGAGCAGTACTTC,CASSVSGRAYEQYF
TRBV5-4,.,TRBJ1-5,.,TGTGCCAGCAGCTTCACACCTGCTGAACAGCCCCAGCATTTT,CASSFTPAEQPQHF
TRBV28,.,TRBJ1-5,.,TGTGCCAGCAGTTTACTAGGATCCGGGCAGCCCCAGCATTTT,CASSLLGSGQPQHF
TRBV7-9,.,TRBJ1-2,TRBD1,TGTGCCAGCAGCTCTCCCGGGACAGGGGCGCAGGGCTACACCTTC,CASSSPGTGAQGYTF
TRBV11-3,.,TRBJ2-2,.,TGTGCCAGTGCGCCGGGACACAACACCGGGGAGCTGTTTTTT,CASAPGHNTGELFF
TRBV6-5,.,TRBJ2-2,.,TGTGCCAGTGCCAGGGAGGGGGGCCAGCCCGGGGAGCTGTTTTTT,CASAREGGQPGELFF
TRBV28,.,TRBJ1-1,.,TGTGCCAGCACCCTGGGGGGGGGTGGCACTGAAGCTTTCTTT,CASTLGGGGTEAFF
TRBV5-5,.,TRBJ1-1,.,TGTGCCAGCAGCTTCCAGACAGAAAACACTGAAGCTTTCTTT,CASSFQTENTEAFF
TRBV24-1,.,TRBJ1-2,TRBD1,TGTGCCACCAGTGATTCGGCAAGACAGGGAGATTCCTATGGCTACACCTTC,CATSDSARQGDSYGYTF
TRBV28,few,TRBJ1-4,TRBD1,TGTGCCAGCAGCTTAGTCGACAGGGTCGCAACTAATGAAAAACTGTTTTTT,CASSLVDRVATNEKLFF
TRBV5-4,.,TRBJ1-3,.,TGTGCCAGCAGCCTAGACAGGTCTGGAAACACCATATATTTT,CASSLDRSGNTIYF
TRBV6-5,.,TRBJ1-3,.,TGTGCCAGCACCGGGGACATGGGAGGAAACACCATATATTTT,CASTGDMGGNTIYF
TRBV13,.,TRBJ2-7,.,TGTGCCAGCAGCTCCAGGTCCCACGAGCAGTACTTC,CASSSRSHEQYF
TRBV21-1,once,TRBJ1-4,.,TGTGCCAGCACCAACCCCTCAAGGGATACGGATCCACGGGACAGGGGAACATCAAATGAAAAACTGTTTTTT,CASTNPSRDTDPRDRGTSNEKLFF
TRBV3-1/TRBV3-2,.,TRBJ1-2,.,TGTGCCAGCAGCCAAGATCGGCGGGGTTACACCTTC,CASSQDRRGYTF
TRBV27,.,TRBJ1-2,TRBD1,TGTGCCAGCAGTTTCTCCCGACAGGGTTACTATGGCTACACCTTC,CASSFSRQGYYGYTF
TRBV25-1,.,TRBJ2-7,TRBD1,TGTGCCAGCAGTGCGTATGGGACAGGGGATAACTACGAGCAGTACTTC,CASSAYGTGDNYEQYF
TRBV5-4,.,TRBJ1-6,TRBD1,TGTGCCAGCAGCGCTGGACAGGGTAATTCACCCCTCCACTTT,CASSAGQGNSPLHF
TRBV11-2,.,TRBJ1-1,.,TGTGCCAGCAGCTTAGAACAGGGTGAGGCTGAAGCTTTCTTT,CASSLEQGEAEAFF
TRBV5-5,.,TRBJ2-3,TRBD2,TGTGCCAGCAGCCAATCACTAGCGGGGGGGGCAGATACGCAGTATTTT,CASSQSLAGGADTQYF
TRBV6-5,.,TRBJ2-7,.,TGTGCCAGCGCGTTAGACCGGCAGGTCTCCTACGAGCAGTACTTC,CASALDRQVSYEQYF
TRBV28,.,TRBJ2-2,TRBD1,TGTGCCGGACAGGGACAGGGGAACACCGGGGAGCTGTTTTTT,CAGQGQGNTGELFF
TRBV5-1,.,TRBJ1-1,TRBD1,TGCGCCAGCAGCTTTACAGGGGTGGAAACTGAAGCTTTCTTT,CASSFTGVETEAFF
TRBV7-9,.,TRBJ1-1,.,TGTGCCAGCAGCTCCATCATGAACACTGAAGCTTTCTTT,CASSSIMNTEAFF
TRBV6-2/TRBV6-3,.,TRBJ2-3,.,TGTGCCAGCAGTCCAAAGGGGGGGAAGGCTGATACGCAGTATTTT,CASSPKGGKADTQYF
TRBV7-9,few,TRBJ2-5,.,TGTGCCAGCAGCCATTCCAAGAAGCGAGCGGGCCAAGAGACCCAGTACTTC,CASSHSKKRAGQETQYF
TRBV19,.,TRBJ2-5,.,TGTGCCAGTAGCGAGGCTAGCAAGACCCAGTACTTC,CASSEASKTQYF
TRBV7-9,.,TRBJ2-2,.,TGTGCCAGCAGCCCCGGGACCGGGGAGCTGTTTTTT,CASSPGTGELFF
TRBV13,few,TRBJ1-1,.,TGTGCCAGCAGCTTGTCGCAGGGGAACACTGAAGCTTTCTTT,CASSLSQGNTEAFF